This section outlines one T cell receptor (beta chain) sequence together with its context. This CDR3 is built from 12 residues. V was trimmed by 6 bases and J by 5 bases, leaving 11 bases between them. In germline, CDR1 is SNHLY, CDR2 FYNNEI. Assay used: immunoSEQ multiplex PCR; TCRdb lists only in-frame clones, some missing. Of about 89,000 clones in the sample, around 94% are singletons; the top ten hold 0.65% to 0.95%. This specimen comes from a study of T cell changes during pregnancy in multiple sclerosis. The receptor comes from a female donor with multiple sclerosis, enrolled in a pregnancy study. Specimen: peripheral blood, collected in the third trimester of pregnancy. V and J are TRBV2 and TRBJ2-7; D possibly corresponds to TRBD1 (6 bases). The CDR3 nucleotides read TGTGCCAGCAGAACAGGGAAGAACGAGCAGTACTTC. This sequence encodes CASRTGKNEQYF. The whole variable domain, remainder taken from reference TRBV2 and TRBJ2-7, is EPEVTQTPSHQVTQMGQEVILRCVPISNHLYFYWYRQILGQKVEFLVSFYNNEISEKSEIFDDQFSVERPDGSNFTLKIRSTKLEDSAMYFCASRTGKNEQYFGPGTRLTVT.